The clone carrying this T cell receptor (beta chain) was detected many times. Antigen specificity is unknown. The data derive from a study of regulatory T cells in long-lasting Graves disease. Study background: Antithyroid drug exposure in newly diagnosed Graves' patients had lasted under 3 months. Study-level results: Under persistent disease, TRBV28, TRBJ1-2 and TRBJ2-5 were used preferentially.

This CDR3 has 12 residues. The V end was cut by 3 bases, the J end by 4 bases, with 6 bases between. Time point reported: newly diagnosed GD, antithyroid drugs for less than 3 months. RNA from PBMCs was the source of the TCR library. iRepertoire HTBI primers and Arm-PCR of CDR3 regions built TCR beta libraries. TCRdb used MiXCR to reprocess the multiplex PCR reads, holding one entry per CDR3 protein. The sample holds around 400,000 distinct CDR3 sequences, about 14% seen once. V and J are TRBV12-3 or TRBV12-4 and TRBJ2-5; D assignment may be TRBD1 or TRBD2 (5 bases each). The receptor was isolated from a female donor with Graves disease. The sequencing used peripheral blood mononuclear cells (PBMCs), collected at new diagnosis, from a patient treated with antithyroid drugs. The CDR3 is CASSLGPETQYF. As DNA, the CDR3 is TGTGCCAGCAGTTTGGGACCAGAGACCCAGTACTTC.